These 7 T cell receptor beta chains were all obtained from the same sample, sequenced in a study of T cell responses to AZD1222 COVID-19 vaccine. The method was immunoSEQ multiplex PCR; TCRdb's version includes in-frame clones alone and lacks a portion of them. The sample has 120,000 or so clones; about 90% are singletons. The material sequenced was peripheral blood, taken on day 0 of AZD1222 vaccination. The receptors were gathered from an adult in good health.

The rearrangement links TRBV11-3 to TRBJ2-5; D unclear. Germline CDR1 reads SGHNT; CDR2 reads YENEEA. The V and J ends lost 6 bases and 3 bases respectively, with 8 bases between them. The CDR3 consists of 12 residues. For the CDR3, the DNA is TGTGCCAGCAGGGCGACGGAAGAGACCCAGTACTTC. Translating gives CASRATEETQYF.

This clone has more than one count but fewer than ten. The chain couples TRBV24-1 to TRBJ1-2, with 8 bases matching TRBD1. This CDR3 comprises 19 residues. V shed 3 bases, J shed 2 bases, and the junction held 16 bases outside the gene matches. CDR1 is KGHDR, CDR2 SFDVKD, per germline. The DNA of the CDR3 is TGTGCCACCAGTGATGGGACCGGCAGGCGTTCAGGGGGCAACTATGGCTACACCTTC. The encoded protein is CATSDGTGRRSGGNYGYTF.

The chain is built from TRBV27 and TRBJ1-1; possible D gene TRBD1, 5 bases. Trimming shortened V by 2 bases and J by 0 bases, and 13 bases separated the two germline ends. The CDR3 length is 16 residues. CDR1 is MNHEY and CDR2 is SMNVEV in the germline V gene (reference sequence). CDR3 residues: CASSLKTGYMNTEAFF. CDR3 coding DNA: TGTGCCAGCAGTTTAAAAACAGGCTACATGAACACTGAAGCTTTCTTT.

The chain has TRBV7-8 and TRBJ2-2, with D possibly being TRBD1 or TRBD2 (5 bases each). CDR1 and CDR2 (germline): SGHVS, FQNEAQ. V shed 7 bases and J shed 4 bases, with 13 bases lying between them. The CDR3 has 14 amino acids. CDR3 in DNA: TGTGCCAGCACCCGCCGGGGCAGCACCGGGGAGCTGTTTTTT. It encodes CASTRRGSTGELFF.

V gene TRBV15 combines with J gene TRBJ2-7, with 9 nucleotides matching TRBD1. The V and J ends lost 0 bases and 2 bases, in that order; junction bases with no gene match: 2. Per germline, CDR1 LNHNV and CDR2 YYDKDF (reference sequence). The CDR3 is 15 residues long. CDR3: CATSREGQGTYEQYF. As DNA, the CDR3 is TGTGCCACCAGCAGAGAAGGACAGGGGACCTACGAGCAGTACTTC.

This chain links TRBV5-4 with TRBJ2-3, with 12 bases that match TRBD2. The germline V gene has CDR1 SGHNT and CDR2 YYREEE (reference sequence). The V segment lost 3 bases and the J segment 3 bases; nucleotides outside the gene matches: 5. This CDR3 contains 16 residues. The CDR3 here is CASSSSGGATTDTQYF. DNA of the CDR3: TGTGCCAGCAGCTCTAGCGGGGGGGCCACTACAGATACGCAGTATTTT.

The rearrangement uses TRBV6-5 and TRBJ1-2, with TRBD1 as a possible D gene (6 bases). The CDR3 loop spans 13 amino acids. Trimming shortened V by 6 bases and J by 1 base, and 9 bases separated the two germline ends. In germline, CDR1 is MNHEY, CDR2 SVGAGI. The CDR3 loop reads CASSPDSNYGYTF. In DNA form, the CDR3 reads TGTGCCAGCAGCCCGGACAGTAACTATGGCTACACCTTC.